This T cell receptor beta chain stems from a study of response to subunit inactivated influenza vaccine. Findings and caveats of the study: That few new T cells are recruited by each seasonal influenza vaccination was the authors' suggestion.

As to this clonotype: Its antigen is still unknown.

Losses at the gene ends were 3 bases for V and 7 bases for J; bases not matched to a gene: 8. The length of the CDR3 is 16 residues. Germline CDR1 reads LGHNA; CDR2 reads YSLEER. TCRdb analysed the RT-PCR reads with MiXCR anew, one entry per CDR3 protein. The table has around 480,000 distinct CDR3 sequences, approximately 15% seen once; the top ten hold less than 4%. Sequencing was performed on CD4+ T cells sorted from PBMCs, taken less than 30 months after vaccination. This sequence originates from a man aged 50-75 years who received an inactivated influenza vaccine. The V gene is TRBV4-3, the J gene TRBJ2-1; 11 bases are a match to TRBD2. The DNA for the CDR3 is TGCGCCAGCAGCCAGCGACTAGCGGGGCTGATGAATGAGCAGTTCTTC. Translated, it gives CASSQRLAGLMNEQFF.